This T cell receptor beta chain was sequenced for a study of CD8+CD57+ T cells in acquired aplastic anemia. About the research overall: On average, sorted CD4+ and CD8+ cells gave 3 to 4 ug of DNA. Study-level findings and limits: Controls did not differ significantly from patients in CD8+ Simpson's diversity. In common between the patients and the controls were around 30 CD8+ CDR3 sequences.

All sequencing subjects had displayed CD8+CD57+ cell expansion on flow cytometry. Each patient gave a blood sample that was collected before any therapy had been received. This clonotype was counted only a few times. Its antigen is unidentified. For CDR3 and TCR beta VDJ profiling, genomic DNA was the template used. TCRdb reprocessed the reads via MiXCR and lists one record per CDR3 protein. The sample has roughly 500,000 distinct CDR3 sequences, around 33% seen once. This receptor was obtained from a human donor with aplastic anemia. Input material: sorted CD4+, CD8+, or CD8+CD57+ T cells (not recorded which) from PBMCs.

DNA of the CDR3: TGCAGTGCTACGAAATGGCCTAGCGAACAAGAGACCCAGTACTTC. This encodes CSATKWPSEQETQYF. V gene TRBV20-1 combines with J gene TRBJ2-5; possibly TRBD2 for D (6 bases). V dropped 4 bases and J dropped 2 bases, with 17 bases sitting between them. The CDR3 extends over 15 amino acids. CDR1 and CDR2 from the germline V gene are DFQATT and SNEGSKA (reference sequence).